This T cell receptor beta chain derives from a study of blood T cell repertoires in COVID-19. For the study at large: Acute and convalescent COVID-19 samples came from the United States, Italy and Spain.

CDR3 length: 15 amino acids. Germline assignment: CDR1 SGHDT and CDR2 YYEEEE. The junction had 11 bases not matched to a gene; V was cut back by 2 bases and J by 6 bases. Under the authors' procedure: Cell counts per sample came from amplifying reference gene primers. This table comes from immunoSEQ multiplex PCR, and its TCRdb copy is limited to in-frame clones, with some not included. The D gene and trimming were derived from the DNA, and the V and J assignments and clone size from that table. The data show approximately 40,000 clones, more than 80% seen once. The chain uses TRBV5-6 and TRBJ2-7; 7 bases are a match to TRBD1. The sample taken for sequencing was peripheral blood. This sequence was found in a man in his sixties with active or convalescent COVID-19. In DNA, the CDR3 is TGTGCCAGCAGCTTCTTTGACAGATCAGGGGGCGAGCAGTACGTC. Translated, it gives CASSFFDRSGGEQYV.